This T cell receptor beta chain was profiled in a study of blood T cell repertoires in COVID-19 (TCRdb year 2020). Regarding the complete study: Samples from collaborators originated in the United States, Italy and Spain and spanned both the acute and convalescent phases of COVID-19. The prospective study material was composed of cDNA or gDNA derived from T cells, B-cell-depleted T cells, or PBMCs. Deeply sampled blood TCRbeta repertoires from subjects exposed to, actively infected with, or recovered from COVID-19 were included in the dataset. The repertoires were made available in a free public database intended to serve as a resource for research on the immune response to SARS-CoV-2. The samples were drawn from two sources: the first 160 participants of the ongoing ImmuneRACE study, and 1,000 to 1,500 subjects contributed by 6 global collaborators. A de-identified subject ID, COVID-19 status, age in years and sex were almost always included in the sample metadata. Where available, HLA class I and class II types were taken from metadata supplied by the sample provider and were not determined by assay-based typing.

Including the terminal cysteine and phenylalanine, the CDR3 comprises 13 residues. Solely the CDR3 DNA is kept, with 39 bases framed from the first base. CDR1 SEHNR and CDR2 FQNEAQ are derived from the germline V gene (reference sequence). V is shortened by 2 bases, J by 7 bases, and the region joining them spans 11 bases. The immunoSEQ Assay, a bias-controlled multiplex PCR, was used to amplify TCRbeta CDR3 regions from genomic DNA. In the source study's methods: The number of nucleated cells in each sample was estimated by amplification of reference gene primers within the assay. To quantify the absolute abundance of each unique TCRbeta CDR3 rearrangement, sequence reads were collapsed and filtered. For each sample, productive Simpson clonality was calculated as the square root of Simpson's diversity index over productive rearrangements. TCRdb mirrors the immuneACCESS table, restricted to in-frame sequences. Some clones are absent from its copies; in checked studies, under half trace to an unresolved V gene, and the reason for the others is unknown. The V and J calls and the clone size are those of that table, but D and trimming were determined from the DNA. The sample table shows about 52,000 clones, and nearly 90% are seen once. The ten top clones hold approximately 10% of the sample.

This clone was counted a few times. The specificity of this receptor is unknown. The input lacks base qualities; no much larger clone sits a single base away. Collaborating institutions collected whole blood in K2EDTA tubes following their own protocols. For TCRbeta analysis, collaborators shipped samples as frozen whole blood, isolated PBMCs, or DNA extracted from either of those sample types. The paper as a whole reports these results and caveats: The quantity of clinical and demographic metadata differed by source and by participant and was supplied without curation.

Input material: peripheral blood. This receptor was identified in a man at least 80 years old with active or convalescent COVID-19. This sequence uses TRBV7-9 and TRBJ1-2; TRBD1 could be the D gene, as 5 bases match. The CDR3 reads as follows: CASSLWGTAGYTF. The DNA sequence is given as TGTGCCAGCAGCTTATGGGGCACGGCTGGCTACACCTTC.